The T cell receptor beta chain described here comes from a study of technical replicates of blood from a handful of donors. The CDR3 length is 14 residues. Germline CDR1 and CDR2: MNHEY and SMNVEV (reference sequence). V was cut by 5 bases and J by 3 bases, with 13 bases left in between. Clones were read by immunoSEQ multiplex PCR, and TCRdb kept only the in-frame ones, dropping some. The sample has some 90,000 clones, around 96% seen once; the top ten hold roughly 0.34%. J is TRBJ1-2 and V is TRBV27, with D tentatively TRBD1 (6 bases). The origin of this receptor is a human donor in good health. Material: T cells isolated from PBMCs. CDR3 DNA: TGTGCCAGCAGTATGACAGGCGCGGACTATGGCTACACCTTC. Its translation: CASSMTGADYGYTF.